This T cell receptor (beta chain) emerged from a study of T-cell memory formation after mild COVID-19. Study information: Most TCR clusters belonged to a single donor.

This clonotype was counted only a few times. CDR1 is LNHNV, CDR2 YYDKDF, per germline (reference sequence). The CDR3 totals 15 residues. The V gene end was trimmed by 4 bases and the J gene end by 5 bases; junction bases not matched to a gene: 7. In TCRdb, the 5' RACE reads were re-called with MiXCR into one record per CDR3 protein. The sample holds fewer than 450,000 distinct CDR3 sequences, under 25% seen once. Source material: PBMCs or a T cell subset sorted from them (not recorded which). The rearrangement uses TRBV15 and TRBJ1-5; 8 bases align to TRBD1. The source of this sequence is an adult woman who had mild COVID-19 (a few samples of this study predate the infection). Cell type and time point are not known. CDR3 loop: CATSTKTGGHQPQHF. The CDR3 nucleotides read TGTGCCACCAGCACAAAAACAGGGGGGCATCAGCCCCAGCATTTT.